This entry lists 9 T cell receptor beta chains sequenced from one sample in a study of OX40 agonist ivuxolimab in advanced cancers. The protocol was immunoSEQ multiplex PCR, while the TCRdb copy is restricted to in-frame clones and leaves out a portion. Of more than 55,000 clones listed, roughly 90% are singletons. Sample: CD4+ or CD8+ T cells sorted from blood, taken in a trial of the OX40 agonist ivuxolimab. The receptors stem from an adult with an advanced solid tumor such as melanoma, head and neck, liver or kidney cancer.

V gene TRBV7-8 combines with J gene TRBJ2-7; 9 bases agree with TRBD1. Germline-derived CDR1 and CDR2 are SGHVS and FQNEAQ. The CDR3 has 14 amino acids. V lost 1 base to trimming and J lost 3 bases; unmatched junction nucleotides: 1. The CDR3: CASSLETGGYEQYF. The CDR3, as DNA: TGTGCCAGCAGCTTAGAGACAGGGGGCTACGAGCAGTACTTC.

The gene calls are TRBV21-1 and TRBJ2-1. TRBV21-1 is a pseudogene locus. The length of the CDR3 is 16 residues. The CDR3 region is CASSKARRELGFWQFF. CDR3 nucleotide sequence: TGTGCCAGCAGCAAAGCTCGCAGGGAGTTAGGTTTTTGGCAGTTCTTC.

CDR3 sequence: CASSVAGETQYF. The CDR3 DNA reads TGCGCCAGCAGCGTGGCGGGGGAGACCCAGTACTTC. V is TRBV5-1 and J is TRBJ2-5; D perhaps matches TRBD2 (6 bases). V was clipped by 4 bases and J by 5 bases, with 9 bases between them. CDR1 SGHRS and CDR2 YFSETQ come from the germline V gene. This CDR3 is 12 amino acids long.

This chain joins TRBV2 and TRBJ1-5, with 8 bases identical to TRBD1. V dropped 6 bases and J dropped 3; count of bases not matched to a gene: 10. This CDR3 spans 16 amino acids. CDR1 and CDR2 (germline): SNHLY, FYNNEI. The CDR3 region is CASSGYGTGNNQPQHF. The CDR3 nucleotides are TGTGCCAGCAGCGGGTATGGGACAGGCAACAATCAGCCCCAGCATTTT.

The V and J genes are TRBV6-5 and TRBJ2-5; 9 nucleotides align to TRBD1. The junction had 10 bases not matched to a gene; V was cut back by 6 bases and J by 5 bases. CDR3 size: 15 residues. The V gene's germline CDR1 is MNHEY and CDR2 SVGAGI. The CDR3 region has the DNA TGTGCCAGCAGAAAAATACAGGGGGCGGGGGAGACCCAGTACTTC. Translation: CASRKIQGAGETQYF.

CDR3 nucleotides: TGTGCCAGCAGATGGACAGGGGATAATTCACCCCTCCACTTT. It encodes CASRWTGDNSPLHF. J is TRBJ1-6 and V is TRBV6-6, with 9 bases aligning to TRBD1. The germline CDR1 and CDR2 sequences are MNHNY and SVGAGI (reference sequence). The CDR3 runs to 14 residues. V shed 6 bases and J 5 bases; nucleotides not matched to a gene: 2.

The V call is TRBV14, the J call TRBJ2-3; 11 bases are a match to TRBD1. Germline CDR1 is SGHDN and CDR2 is FVKESK. The CDR3 spans 15 residues. J was trimmed by 5 bases and V by 5 bases; bases with no gene match: 6. The CDR3: CASSSRTGGRDTQYF. CDR3 bases: TGTGCCAGCAGCTCAAGGACAGGGGGCCGAGATACGCAGTATTTT. The full variable domain, completed using reference TRBV14 and TRBJ2-3, is EAGVTQFPSHSVIEKGQTVTLRCDPISGHDNLYWYRRVMGKEIKFLLHFVKESKQDESGMPNNRFLAERTGGTYSTLKVQPAELEDSGVYFCASSSRTGGRDTQYFGPGTRLTVL.

This chain links TRBV23-1 with TRBJ2-2; either TRBD1 or TRBD2 may fit D (5 bases each). TRBV23-1 is given ORF status, its function remaining uncertain. The germline V and J ends were trimmed by 3 bases and 1 base, with 12 bases remaining between them. The CDR3 has 16 residues. CDR3 residues: CASSHPGRENTGELFF. In DNA, the CDR3 is TGCGCCAGCAGTCACCCAGGGAGAGAGAACACCGGGGAGCTGTTTTTT.

V gene TRBV5-6 combines with J gene TRBJ2-3, with 9 nucleotides matching TRBD2. The V gene end was trimmed by 1 base and the J gene end by 2 bases; junction bases not matched to a gene: 5. Germline-derived CDR1 and CDR2 are SGHDT and YYEEEE. The CDR3 covers 16 residues. CDR3 loop: CASSLFLAGTTDTQYF. CDR3 nucleotide sequence: TGTGCCAGCAGCTTGTTTCTAGCGGGAACCACAGATACGCAGTATTTT. Full variable domain (missing parts from reference TRBV5-6 and TRBJ2-3): DAGVTQSPTHLIKTRGQQVTLRCSPKSGHDTVSWYQQALGQGPQFIFQYYEEEERQRGNFPDRFSGHQFPNYSSELNVNALLLGDSALYLCASSLFLAGTTDTQYFGPGTRLTVL.